Here is one T cell receptor beta chain with its context. Its antigen remains unidentified. The sample belongs to a study of beta chain features in type 1 diabetes. Study-level points and caveats: Type 1 diabetes patients showed a moderate but significant shortening of TCRB CDR3s in all four CD4+ subsets. At VDJ recombination sites, type 1 diabetes patients had fewer insertions and more deleted nucleotides.

As every portion of the isolated RNA was reverse transcribed, the sequencing read expressed TCRB transcripts. Sequenced by immunoSEQ multiplex PCR; TCRdb stores in-frame clones only, minus some. The repertoire includes about 330,000 clones, about 10% of them detected once, and over 0.015% sits in the top ten. From germline, CDR1 is GTSNPN and CDR2 SVGIG (reference sequence). The V segment lost 1 base and the J segment 6 bases; nucleotides outside the gene matches: 6. This CDR3 region has 14 residues. The receptor was derived from a woman aged 30 to 39 in good health. The sample comprised naive CD4+ T cells from blood. The V and J genes are TRBV30 and TRBJ2-7; TRBD2 matches 10 bases. The CDR3 region has the DNA TGTGCCTGGAGTGCGCTAGCGGGAGAGGGCGAGCAGTACTTC. Translation gives CAWSALAGEGEQYF.